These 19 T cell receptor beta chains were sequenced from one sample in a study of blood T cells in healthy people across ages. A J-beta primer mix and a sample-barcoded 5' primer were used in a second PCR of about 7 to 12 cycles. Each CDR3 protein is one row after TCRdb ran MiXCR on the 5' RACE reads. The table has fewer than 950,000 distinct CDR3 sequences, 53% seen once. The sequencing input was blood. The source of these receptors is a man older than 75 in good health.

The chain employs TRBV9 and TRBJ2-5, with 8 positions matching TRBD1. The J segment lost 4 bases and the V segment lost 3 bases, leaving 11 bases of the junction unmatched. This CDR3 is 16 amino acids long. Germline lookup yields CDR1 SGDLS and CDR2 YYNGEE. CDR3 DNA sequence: TGTGCCAGCAGCGATGACAGGGGTATTGGGGGAGAGACCCAGTACTTC. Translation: CASSDDRGIGGETQYF.

The CDR3 DNA is TGTGCCACCAGTGAACGACAGGGGCCGATTTCAGAGACCCAGTACTTC. It specifies CATSERQGPISETQYF. This chain joins TRBV24-1 and TRBJ2-5; 8 bases match TRBD1. The CDR3 is 16 amino acids. The ends lost 4 bases at V and 4 bases at J; junction bases unmatched: 10. In germline, CDR1 is KGHDR, CDR2 SFDVKD.

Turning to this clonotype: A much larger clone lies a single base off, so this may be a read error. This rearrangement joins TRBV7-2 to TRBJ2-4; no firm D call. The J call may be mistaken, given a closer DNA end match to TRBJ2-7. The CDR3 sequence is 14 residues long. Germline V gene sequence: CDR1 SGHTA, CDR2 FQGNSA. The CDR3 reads CAGSSNLPPSEQYF. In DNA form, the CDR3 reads TGTGCCGGCAGCTCTAACTTACCACCTTCCGAGCAGTACTTC.

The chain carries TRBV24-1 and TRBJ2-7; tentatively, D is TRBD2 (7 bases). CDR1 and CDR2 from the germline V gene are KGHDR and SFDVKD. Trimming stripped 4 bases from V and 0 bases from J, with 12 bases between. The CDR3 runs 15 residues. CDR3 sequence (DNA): TGTGCCACCAGTGAATCGGGGGGCGCCTCCTACGAGCAGTACTTC. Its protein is CATSESGGASYEQYF.

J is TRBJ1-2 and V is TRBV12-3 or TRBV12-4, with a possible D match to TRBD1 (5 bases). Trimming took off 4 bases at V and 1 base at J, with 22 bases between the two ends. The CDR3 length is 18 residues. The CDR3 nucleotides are TGTGCCAGCAGTTCCTTTGGGGCCGTAGATGGAGTTAACTATGGCTACACCTTC. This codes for CASSSFGAVDGVNYGYTF.

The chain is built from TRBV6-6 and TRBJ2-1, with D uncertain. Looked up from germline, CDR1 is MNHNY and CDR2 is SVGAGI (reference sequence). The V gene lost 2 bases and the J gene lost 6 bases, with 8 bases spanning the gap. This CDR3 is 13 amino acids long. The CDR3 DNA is TGTGCCAGCAGTTACGGGTATTCCAATGAGCAGTTCTTC. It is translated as CASSYGYSNEQFF.

The CDR3 is CASSPYRVSNYGYTF. The CDR3 bases are TGCGCCAGCAGCCCCTACAGGGTCTCGAACTATGGCTACACCTTC. The rearrangement links TRBV5-1 to TRBJ1-2; D is possibly TRBD1 (6 bases). The CDR3 extends over 15 amino acids. Germline V gene sequence: CDR1 SGHRS, CDR2 YFSETQ. V was trimmed by 4 bases and J by 2 bases, leaving 15 bases between them.

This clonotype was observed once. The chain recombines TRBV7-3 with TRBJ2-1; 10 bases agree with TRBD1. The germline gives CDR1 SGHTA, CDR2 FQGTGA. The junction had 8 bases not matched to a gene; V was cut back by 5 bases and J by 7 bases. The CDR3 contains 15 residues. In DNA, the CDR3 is TGTGCCAGCAGCGTACGACAGGGGGCGTTAAATGAGCAGTTCTTC. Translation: CASSVRQGALNEQFF.

CDR3 residues: CASSTSSGPTYEQYF. DNA of the CDR3: TGTGCCAGCAGCACTTCTAGCGGGCCAACCTACGAGCAGTACTTC. The chain recombines TRBV7-9 with TRBJ2-7; the match to TRBD2 covers 8 bases. Germline trimming cut 5 bases from V and 2 bases from J; bases unmatched to any gene: 8. The CDR3 length is 15 residues. CDR1 SEHNR and CDR2 FQNEAQ come from the germline V gene (reference sequence).

For the CDR3, the DNA is TGTGCCATCAGTCAGAACAGGGAGCCACTTAACTATGGCTACACCTTC. It translates to CAISQNREPLNYGYTF. This chain uses TRBV10-3 with TRBJ1-2, with D possibly matching TRBD1 (6 bases). Trimming stripped 5 bases from V and 1 base from J, with 17 bases between. CDR1 and CDR2 from the germline V gene are ENHRY and SYGVKD. This CDR3 contains 16 residues.

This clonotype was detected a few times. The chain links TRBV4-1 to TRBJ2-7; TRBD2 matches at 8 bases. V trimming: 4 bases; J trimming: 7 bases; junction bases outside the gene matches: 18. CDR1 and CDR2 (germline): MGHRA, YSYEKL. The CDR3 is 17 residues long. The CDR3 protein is CASSLLPLTSAYNEQYF. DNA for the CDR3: TGCGCCAGCAGCCTCCTACCCCTGACTAGCGCATACAATGAGCAGTACTTC.

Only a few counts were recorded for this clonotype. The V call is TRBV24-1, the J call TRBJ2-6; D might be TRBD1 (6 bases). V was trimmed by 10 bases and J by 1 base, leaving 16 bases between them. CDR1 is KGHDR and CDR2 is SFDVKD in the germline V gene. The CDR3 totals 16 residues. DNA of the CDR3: TGTGCCACTCAACAGGGTTCCGCTTCTGGGGCCAACGTCCTGACTTTC. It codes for CATQQGSASGANVLTF.

For the CDR3, the DNA is TGCAGCGCTACCGGGACAGGAGATAGGGAGCAGTACTTC. This sequence encodes CSATGTGDREQYF. This chain links TRBV29-1 with TRBJ2-7; 8 positions agree with TRBD1. V lost 7 bases, J lost 7 bases, and 12 bases stayed unmatched. The CDR3 runs to 13 residues. Per the germline V gene, CDR1 is SQVTM and CDR2 is ANQGSEA.

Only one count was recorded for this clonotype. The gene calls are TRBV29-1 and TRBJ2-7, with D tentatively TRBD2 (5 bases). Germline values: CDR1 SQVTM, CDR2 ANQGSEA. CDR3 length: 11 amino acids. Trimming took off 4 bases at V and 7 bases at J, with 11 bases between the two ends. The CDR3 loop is CSVGVSGEQYF. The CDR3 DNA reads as TGCAGCGTTGGGGTATCGGGAGAGCAGTACTTC.

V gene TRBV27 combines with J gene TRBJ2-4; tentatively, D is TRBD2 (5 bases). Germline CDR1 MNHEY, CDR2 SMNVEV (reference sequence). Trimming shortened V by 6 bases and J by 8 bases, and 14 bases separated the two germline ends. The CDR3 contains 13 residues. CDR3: CASRLAPWDIQYF. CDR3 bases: TGTGCCAGCAGGCTAGCCCCGTGGGACATTCAGTACTTC.

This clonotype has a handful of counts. CDR3 loop: CASSPSSGNEQFF. The CDR3 DNA follows: TGTGCCAGCAGCCCGTCTAGCGGTAATGAGCAGTTCTTC. The rearrangement links TRBV18 to TRBJ2-1; TRBD2 matches 7 bases. Germline assignment: CDR1 KGHSH and CDR2 LQKENI. The V gene end was trimmed by 8 bases and the J gene end by 7 bases; junction bases not matched to a gene: 8. The CDR3 length is 13 residues.

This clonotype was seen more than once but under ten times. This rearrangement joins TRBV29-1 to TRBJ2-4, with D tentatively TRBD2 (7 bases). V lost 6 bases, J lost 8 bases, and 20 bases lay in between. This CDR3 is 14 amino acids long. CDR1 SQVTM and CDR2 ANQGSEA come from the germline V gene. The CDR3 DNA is TGCAGCGTCCGGGGGGCGGGTGGTGGAGACATTCAGTACTTC. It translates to CSVRGAGGGDIQYF.

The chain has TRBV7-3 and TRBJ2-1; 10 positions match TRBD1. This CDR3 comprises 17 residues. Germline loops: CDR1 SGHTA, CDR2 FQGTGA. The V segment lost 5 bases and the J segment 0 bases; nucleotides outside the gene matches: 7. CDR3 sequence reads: CASSGRTGGSSYNEQFF. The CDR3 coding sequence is TGTGCCAGCAGCGGACGGACAGGGGGTAGCTCCTACAATGAGCAGTTCTTC.

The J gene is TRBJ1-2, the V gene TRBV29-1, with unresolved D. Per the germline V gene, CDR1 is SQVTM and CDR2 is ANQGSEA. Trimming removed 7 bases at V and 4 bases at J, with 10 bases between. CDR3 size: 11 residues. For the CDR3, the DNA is TGCAGCGACGGTGGGAGCTATGGCTACACCTTC. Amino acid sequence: CSDGGSYGYTF. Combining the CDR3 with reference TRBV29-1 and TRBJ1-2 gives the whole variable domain SAVISQKPSRDICQRGTSLTIQCQVDSQVTMMFWYRQQPGQSLTLIATANQGSEATYESGFVIDKFPISRPNLTFSTLTVSNMSPEDSSIYLCSDGGSYGYTFGSGTRLTVV.